This TCR beta chain was found in a study of Graves' ophthalmopathy and Graves' hyperthyroidism. Study-wide background: Stable hyperthyroid donors showed no ophthalmopathy during 18 months follow-up. Notes on the study in general: The model flagged ophthalmopathy progression at approximately 66% sensitivity and about 72% specificity.

Germline V gene sequence: CDR1 SGHNT, CDR2 YYREEE (reference sequence). J lost 6 bases, V lost 0 bases, and 5 bases had no gene match. The CDR3 has 15 amino acids. RNA transcripts served as template for amplifying TCR beta CDR3 sequences. Second-round multiplex PCR followed a first-round RT-PCR using HTBI primers. TCRdb re-derived calls from the multiplex PCR reads in MiXCR, one entry per CDR3 protein. The repertoire holds approximately 1.2 million distinct CDR3 sequences, with approximately 35% as singletons. Exclusion covered patients with other autoimmune diseases or uncontrolled infections (as well as pregnancy or lactation). As for this clonotype: The antigen is undetermined.

This receptor was taken from an adult man with Graves' hyperthyroidism. The chain has TRBV5-4 and TRBJ1-4; 7 bases fit TRBD1. Material for sequencing was peripheral blood or thyroid tissue (not recorded which). The CDR3 region is CASSLARGRDEKLFF. CDR3 coding DNA: TGTGCCAGCAGCTTGGCCAGGGGGAGAGATGAAAAACTGTTTTTT. Variable domain in full (rest from reference TRBV5-4 and TRBJ1-4): ETGVTQSPTHLIKTRGQQVTLRCSSQSGHNTVSWYQQALGQGPQFIFQYYREEENGRGNFPPRFSGLQFPNYSSELNVNALELDDSALYLCASSLARGRDEKLFFGSGTQLSVL.